The 23 T cell receptor beta chains reported below all come from one sample, sequenced in a study of blood T cell repertoires in COVID-19. Assay: immunoSEQ multiplex PCR; the TCRdb copy retains only in-frame clones and omits some. The sample carries 350,000 to 450,000 clones, more than 80% recorded once. The sample was PBMCs or T cells enriched from blood (not recorded which). The receptor set was obtained from a man younger than 40 who had recovered from COVID-19.

To note about this clone: Other DNA sequences from this sample encode an identical CDR3 as well. The chain links TRBV28 to TRBJ1-5; no reliable D call. Germline V lookup: CDR1 MDHEN, CDR2 SYDVKM. V was trimmed by 4 bases and J by 0 bases, leaving 4 bases between them. This CDR3 contains 13 residues. Here the CDR3 reads CASSSYSNQPQHF. The DNA for the CDR3 is TGTGCCAGCAGTTCTTATAGCAATCAGCCCCAGCATTTT.

The rearrangement joins TRBV5-1 to TRBJ1-1; the D is unclear. The CDR3 is 14 residues long. From germline, CDR1 is SGHRS and CDR2 YFSETQ. V lost 0 bases, J lost 6 bases, and 12 bases lay in between. CDR3 nucleotide sequence: TGCGCCAGCAGCTTGGCGCCAGGCCCTCCTGAAGCTTTCTTT. Translating it yields CASSLAPGPPEAFF.

V usage is TRBV7-2 and J usage is TRBJ2-2; D remains unclear. Germline CDR1 SGHTA, CDR2 FQGNSA. The CDR3 covers 15 residues. The V gene lost 4 bases and the J gene lost 2 bases, with 11 bases spanning the gap. This CDR3 reads CASSSWAGNTGELFF. DNA for the CDR3: TGTGCCAGCAGCTCGTGGGCAGGTAACACCGGGGAGCTGTTTTTT. The full variable domain, its missing parts supplied by reference TRBV7-2 and TRBJ2-2, is GAGVSQSPSNKVTEKGKDVELRCDPISGHTALYWYRQSLGQGLEFLIYFQGNSAPDKSGLPSDRFSAERTGGSVSTLTIQRTQQEDSAVYLCASSSWAGNTGELFFGEGSRLTVL.

The chain recombines TRBV20-1 with TRBJ2-3; TRBD2 matches at 7 bases. Germline lookup yields CDR1 DFQATT and CDR2 SNEGSKA (reference sequence). V lost 3 bases to trimming and J lost 2 bases; unmatched junction nucleotides: 11. CDR3 length: 16 amino acids. CDR3 nucleotide sequence: TGCAGTGCTAGTTATAGCCTAGCGGAAATCACAGATACGCAGTATTTT. Its translation: CSASYSLAEITDTQYF.

The chain employs TRBV9 and TRBJ1-1, with TRBD1 matching 7 bases. Germline-derived CDR1 and CDR2 are SGDLS and YYNGEE. V lost 3 bases to trimming and J lost 0 bases; unmatched junction nucleotides: 5. The CDR3 contains 15 residues. CDR3 sequence: CASSALTGLNTEAFF. The CDR3 DNA reads as TGTGCCAGCAGCGCCTTGACAGGGTTGAACACTGAAGCTTTCTTT.

CDR3 residues: CASSQMAGVREKLFF. As DNA, the CDR3 is TGTGCCAGCAGCCAGATGGCGGGGGTACGGGAAAAACTGTTTTTT. The V call is TRBV9, the J call TRBJ1-4; D possibly corresponds to TRBD1 (5 bases). Trimming shortened V by 4 bases and J by 8 bases, and 18 bases separated the two germline ends. There are 15 residues in the CDR3. Per the germline V gene, CDR1 is SGDLS and CDR2 is YYNGEE.

This clone was recorded only once. The V gene is TRBV2, the J gene TRBJ1-5; maybe TRBD1 (6 bases). The CDR3 has 15 residues. Trimming stripped 5 bases from V and 6 bases from J, with 17 bases between. Germline V gene data show CDR1 as SNHLY and CDR2 as FYNNEI. As DNA, the CDR3 is TGTGCCAGCAGTATACAGGGACTAGGCGGTCAGCCCCAGCATTTT. Translating gives CASSIQGLGGQPQHF.

The chain recombines TRBV7-3 with TRBJ2-3; 9 bases are a match to TRBD2. With 2 bases clipped from V and 6 bases from J, the junction kept 6 bases outside the gene matches. This CDR3 comprises 15 residues. Per the germline V gene, CDR1 is SGHTA and CDR2 is FQGTGA. The CDR3 sequence: CASSLGATSGDTQYF. Written as DNA, the CDR3 is TGTGCCAGCAGCTTAGGGGCGACTAGCGGTGATACGCAGTATTTT.

This sequence joins TRBV28 and TRBJ1-5, with D unresolved. The germline V gene has CDR1 MDHEN and CDR2 SYDVKM. This CDR3 is 17 amino acids long. The V and J ends lost 5 bases and 1 base respectively, with 18 bases between them. Here the CDR3 reads CASSTQSGAWSNQPQHF. For the CDR3, the DNA is TGTGCCAGCAGTACACAGTCGGGAGCGTGGAGCAATCAGCCCCAGCATTTT.

This clone was detected once. V usage is TRBV29-1 and J usage is TRBJ2-6; D gene unclear. Looked up from germline, CDR1 is SQVTM and CDR2 is ANQGSEA. The CDR3 is 13 amino acids. V was cut by 2 bases and J by 3 bases, with 5 bases left in between. The CDR3 sequence: CSVEPSGANVLTF. CDR3 in DNA: TGCAGCGTTGAACCTAGTGGGGCCAACGTCCTGACTTTC.

V gene TRBV5-4 combines with J gene TRBJ2-5, with D perhaps matching TRBD2 (6 bases). V lost 4 bases to trimming and J lost 1 base, with 11 bases between them. Germline CDR1 and CDR2: SGHNT and YYREEE (reference sequence). The CDR3 is 14 amino acids. DNA of the CDR3: TGTGCCAGCAGCACCGGGGGTGGCCAAGAGACCCAGTACTTC. It is translated as CASSTGGGQETQYF. Full variable domain (remainder filled in from reference TRBV5-4 and TRBJ2-5): ETGVTQSPTHLIKTRGQQVTLRCSSQSGHNTVSWYQQALGQGPQFIFQYYREEENGRGNFPPRFSGLQFPNYSSELNVNALELDDSALYLCASSTGGGQETQYFGPGTRLLVL.

The rearrangement joins TRBV28 to TRBJ2-7; D is undetermined. Germline values: CDR1 MDHEN, CDR2 SYDVKM. This CDR3 comprises 15 residues. V was clipped by 2 bases and J by 0 bases, with 11 bases between them. The CDR3, as DNA: TGTGCCAGCAGTTTAGCGGATAGGAGCTCCTACGAGCAGTACTTC. This encodes CASSLADRSSYEQYF.

J is TRBJ1-4 and V is TRBV28, with 7 bases that match TRBD1. Unmatched junction bases numbered 12, after V lost 7 bases and J lost 7 bases. CDR3 length: 15 amino acids. The germline CDR1 and CDR2 sequences are MDHEN and SYDVKM. CDR3 bases: TGTGCCAGCACGCCGTCCGCAGGGGGTACTGAAAAACTGTTTTTT. This encodes CASTPSAGGTEKLFF.

In its sample, this clone was seen a few times. This chain uses TRBV27 with TRBJ2-2, with D tentatively TRBD2 (5 bases). The V end was cut by 1 base, the J end by 0 bases, with 12 bases between. The CDR3 length is 17 residues. The germline CDR1 and CDR2 sequences are MNHEY and SMNVEV (reference sequence). The CDR3 loop reads CASSLFYQAANTGELFF. CDR3 DNA: TGTGCCAGCAGTTTATTCTACCAAGCGGCGAACACCGGGGAGCTGTTTTTT.

The chain has TRBV28 and TRBJ1-2, with TRBD1 identical over 9 bases. CDR3 size: 13 residues. Trimming took 5 bases from V and 5 from J; bases not matched to a gene: 3. The germline CDR1 and CDR2 sequences are MDHEN and SYDVKM. The CDR3 bases are TGTGCCAGCAGTAGGACAGGGGCTTATGGCTACACCTTC. Translation: CASSRTGAYGYTF.

This chain joins TRBV10-1 and TRBJ2-2; no reliable D call. The CDR3 length is 16 residues. The V gene lost 4 bases and the J gene lost 4 bases, with 16 bases spanning the gap. The germline CDR1 and CDR2 sequences are WNHNN and SYGVQD (reference sequence). As DNA, the CDR3 is TGCGCCAGCAGTGGGATGGGCAAGTCGAGCACCGGGGAGCTGTTTTTT. This encodes CASSGMGKSSTGELFF.

The chain combines TRBV7-6 with TRBJ1-5; D may be TRBD1 (6 bases). V lost 8 bases and J lost 9, with 20 bases in between. Germline V gene sequence: CDR1 SGHVS, CDR2 FNYEAQ. The length of the CDR3 is 14 residues. The CDR3 bases are TGTGCCAGCTCCAGCGGCGGGGGCCTAGGGCCCCAGCATTTT. As protein: CASSSGGGLGPQHF.

Concerning this clone: This sample also contains other DNA sequences that code for the same CDR3. The chain uses TRBV12-3 or TRBV12-4 and TRBJ1-5; unclear D gene. This CDR3 region has 13 residues. Trimming left V 4 bases short and J 0 bases short, with 4 bases between. DNA of the CDR3: TGTGCCAGCAGTTCGTATAGCAATCAGCCCCAGCATTTT. It encodes CASSSYSNQPQHF.

This chain connects TRBV2 to TRBJ2-1, with 7 bases that match TRBD2. Trimming removed 7 bases from V and 4 bases from J; junction bases left unmatched: 7. This CDR3 has 14 amino acids. Germline assignment: CDR1 SNHLY and CDR2 FYNNEI. In nucleotides, the CDR3 is TGTGCCAGCATTTCTAGCGGATTATACAATGAGCAGTTCTTC. It codes for CASISSGLYNEQFF.

The rearrangement uses TRBV28 and TRBJ1-3, with 8 positions matching TRBD1. The germline V gene has CDR1 MDHEN and CDR2 SYDVKM. After removal of 5 bases from V and 4 bases from J, the junction contained 7 bases not matched to a gene. The CDR3 runs 15 residues. This CDR3 is CASSPGTGRGNTIYF. The CDR3 coding sequence is TGTGCCAGCAGTCCCGGGACAGGTCGAGGAAACACCATATATTTT.

This clone has a single count. The CDR3 coding sequence is TGTGCCAGCAGCCAAGGTGAGGGAAACGAGCAGTACTTC. Translated: CASSQGEGNEQYF. The V call is TRBV4-2, the J call TRBJ2-7; the D gene is possibly TRBD2 (5 bases). V was trimmed by 1 base and J by 5 bases, leaving 9 bases between them. The CDR3 has 13 amino acids. Germline V lookup: CDR1 LGHNA, CDR2 YNFKEQ.

The J gene is TRBJ2-7, the V gene TRBV27; 9 nucleotides line up with TRBD2. The CDR3 length is 15 residues. V was clipped by 3 bases and J by 6 bases; unmatched bases: 9. Germline CDR1 reads MNHEY; CDR2 reads SMNVEV (reference sequence). The CDR3 reads CASSLLLAGGAEQYF. The DNA for the CDR3 is TGTGCCAGCAGTTTGCTACTTGCGGGAGGGGCCGAGCAGTACTTC.

This clone was observed a few times. The chain carries TRBV7-2 and TRBJ1-1, with TRBD1 matching 9 bases. V gave up 6 bases and J gave up 5 bases; unmatched junction bases: 7. The CDR3 contains 14 residues. Germline assignment: CDR1 SGHTA and CDR2 FQGNSA. The CDR3 here is CASRYGQGNTEAFF. CDR3 nucleotide sequence: TGTGCCAGCAGATACGGACAGGGGAATACTGAAGCTTTCTTT.